This T cell receptor beta chain was identified during a study of CD8 T cells in Susac syndrome. This clonotype appeared a few times. The CDR3 has 15 residues. From germline, CDR1 is MDHEN and CDR2 SYDVKM. V was pared by 4 bases and J by 4 bases, with 9 bases of the junction left unmatched. Random hexamers were used to reverse transcribe about 0.5 to 1 ug of RNA. With immunoSEQ multiplex PCR, TCR beta CDR3 was amplified across 54 Vbeta and 13 Jbeta. TCRdb re-analysed the immunoSEQ multiplex PCR reads in MiXCR, keeping a single row per CDR3 protein. The data hold around 270,000 distinct CDR3 sequences, with 75% to 90% observed a single time. The T cells that were sequenced for TCR beta were CD8+ and CD4+ cells from blood.

This clonotype originated in a human donor with multiple sclerosis. Sequencing input: CD8+ T cells from PBMCs. This rearrangement joins TRBV28 to TRBJ2-7, with 8 bases identical to TRBD1. CDR3 sequence reads: CASSSPRDRGYEQYF. CDR3 nucleotides: TGTGCCAGCAGTTCCCCCCGCGACAGGGGATACGAGCAGTACTTC.